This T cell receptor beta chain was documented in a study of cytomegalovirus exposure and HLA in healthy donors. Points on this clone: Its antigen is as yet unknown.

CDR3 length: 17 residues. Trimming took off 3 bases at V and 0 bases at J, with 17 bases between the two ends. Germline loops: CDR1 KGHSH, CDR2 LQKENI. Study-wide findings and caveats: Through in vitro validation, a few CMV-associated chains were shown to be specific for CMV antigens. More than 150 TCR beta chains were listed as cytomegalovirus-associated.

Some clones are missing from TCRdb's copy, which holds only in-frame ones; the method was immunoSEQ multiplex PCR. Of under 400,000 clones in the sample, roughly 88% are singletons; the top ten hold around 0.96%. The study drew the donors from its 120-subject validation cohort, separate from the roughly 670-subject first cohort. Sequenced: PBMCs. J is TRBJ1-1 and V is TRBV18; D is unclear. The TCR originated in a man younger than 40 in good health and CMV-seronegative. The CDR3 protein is CASSPSILARMNTEAFF. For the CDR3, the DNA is TGTGCCAGCTCACCCTCCATCCTGGCCAGGATGAACACTGAAGCTTTCTTT.